One and the same sample provided the 30 T cell receptor beta chains below, sequenced in a study of early T cells in non-severe SARS-CoV-2 infection. TCRdb re-called the 5' RACE reads through MiXCR, storing one row per CDR3 protein. This table has some 25,000 distinct CDR3 sequences, 5.5% to 7% appearing once. The sequenced material came from whole blood. These receptors all come from an adult who was a healthcare worker with PCR-confirmed SARS-CoV-2 infection or an uninfected control (not recorded which).

This clonotype was counted only a few times. V is TRBV7-6 and J is TRBJ2-1, with TRBD2 identical over 8 bases. Germline V gene data show CDR1 as SGHVS and CDR2 as FNYEAQ. The CDR3 runs 16 residues. V was pared by 1 base and J by 7 bases, with 9 bases of the junction left unmatched. The CDR3 DNA reads TGTGCCAGCAGCTTAGTACACGGGGGGGCGGCTAATGAGCAGTTCTTC. Translated: CASSLVHGGAANEQFF.

There are many counts of this clonotype. The J gene is TRBJ1-4, the V gene TRBV4-3; no firm D call. Germline assignment: CDR1 LGHNA and CDR2 YSLEER. The CDR3 totals 14 residues. With 0 bases removed from V and 5 bases from J, the gap between germline ends came to 7 bases. CDR3 DNA: TGCGCCAGCAGCCAAGATTGGCTAAATGAAAAACTGTTTTTT. Protein: CASSQDWLNEKLFF.

In this sample, this clonotype turned up many times. The chain links TRBV27 to TRBJ2-7; TRBD1 matches 8 bases. CDR1 is MNHEY and CDR2 is SMNVEV in the germline V gene (reference sequence). CDR3 length equals 14 residues. The V gene end was trimmed by 6 bases and the J gene end by 3 bases; junction bases not matched to a gene: 7. The CDR3 DNA follows: TGTGCCAGCAGCGTAGGACAGGGCGGCTACGAGCAGTACTTC. This encodes CASSVGQGGYEQYF.

Ten or more counts support this clonotype. This rearrangement joins TRBV18 to TRBJ1-2; D ambiguous. This CDR3 is 13 amino acids long. Germline CDR1 reads KGHSH; CDR2 reads LQKENI. Trimming stripped 2 bases from V and 2 bases from J, with 6 bases between. The CDR3 region has the DNA TGTGCCAGCTCACCAGAGCGGAACTATGGCTACACCTTC. As protein: CASSPERNYGYTF.

This clonotype came up many times. The chain uses TRBV7-9 and TRBJ2-7; 7 bases fit TRBD2. V trimming: 6 bases; J trimming: 3 bases; junction bases outside the gene matches: 11. The CDR3 runs 15 residues. Per germline, CDR1 SEHNR and CDR2 FQNEAQ (reference sequence). In nucleotides, the CDR3 is TGTGCCAGCAGTAGGGGAGGGCAGCCCAGCTACGAGCAGTACTTC. Its translation: CASSRGGQPSYEQYF.

The V call is TRBV2, the J call TRBJ2-3; the match to TRBD1 covers 7 bases. The V gene end was trimmed by 7 bases and the J gene end by 3 bases; junction bases not matched to a gene: 7. Germline loops: CDR1 SNHLY, CDR2 FYNNEI. The CDR3 length is 14 residues. CDR3 DNA: TGTGCCAGCAACCCCGGGACAGCAACAGATACGCAGTATTTT. Its translation: CASNPGTATDTQYF.

There are many counts of this clonotype. The chain is built from TRBV10-2 and TRBJ2-2, with D tentatively TRBD2 (6 bases). The CDR3 is 14 amino acids. Germline lookup yields CDR1 WSHSY and CDR2 SAAADI. V was clipped by 5 bases and J by 6 bases, with 13 bases between them. DNA of the CDR3: TGCGCCAGCAGTCGGTCGGGAGCGTCCGGGGAGCTGTTTTTT. Translated: CASSRSGASGELFF.

The chain employs TRBV7-9 and TRBJ1-2; TRBD1 matches 7 bases. CDR1 SEHNR and CDR2 FQNEAQ come from the germline V gene (reference sequence). The CDR3 totals 16 residues. V lost 1 base and J lost 8; bases outside the gene matches: 13. CDR3 amino acids: CASSLGSGTDNRGYTF. The CDR3 coding sequence is TGTGCCAGCAGCTTAGGTTCCGGGACAGATAACCGGGGCTACACCTTC.

This clonotype came up many times. V is TRBV12-3 or TRBV12-4 and J is TRBJ2-1; 7 positions agree with TRBD1. There are 13 residues in the CDR3. The V gene end was trimmed by 5 bases and the J gene end by 9 bases; junction bases not matched to a gene: 7. The CDR3 is CASSRQGLGEQFF. CDR3 coding DNA: TGTGCCAGCAGTAGACAGGGATTAGGTGAGCAGTTCTTC.

This clonotype was counted at least ten times. The chain couples TRBV12-3 or TRBV12-4 to TRBJ2-1; the D gene is possibly TRBD1 (6 bases). Trimming cost V 6 bases and J 6 bases, with 12 bases left between them. The CDR3 is made up of 13 amino acids. The CDR3 DNA is TGTGCCAGCAGACCAGGGGAACGCAATGAGCAGTTCTTC. Translating gives CASRPGERNEQFF.

Written as DNA, the CDR3 is TGTGCCAGCAGTGAACTTACCTATGGCTACACCTTC. It yields the protein CASSELTYGYTF. The chain has TRBV2 and TRBJ1-2; D not resolved. Germline values: CDR1 SNHLY, CDR2 FYNNEI. The germline V and J ends were trimmed by 2 bases and 4 bases, with 5 bases remaining between them. The CDR3 covers 12 residues.

Many counts were recorded for this clonotype. The chain has TRBV9 and TRBJ1-4; D gene unclear. CDR1 and CDR2 from the germline V gene are SGDLS and YYNGEE. The V end was cut by 2 bases, the J end by 4 bases, with 21 bases between. This CDR3 is built from 18 residues. The CDR3 coding sequence is TGTGCCAGCAGCGTTAGTCTTCCCACGGACCGGTTTAATGAAAAACTGTTTTTT. Its translation is CASSVSLPTDRFNEKLFF. Full variable domain (outside the CDR3, taken from reference TRBV9 and TRBJ1-4): DSGVTQTPKHLITATGQRVTLRCSPRSGDLSVYWYQQSLDQGLQFLIQYYNGEERAKGNILERFSAQQFPDLHSELNLSSLELGDSALYFCASSVSLPTDRFNEKLFFGSGTQLSVL.

The V call is TRBV12-3 or TRBV12-4, the J call TRBJ2-7; 9 bases line up with TRBD1. This CDR3 contains 15 residues. V dropped 6 bases and J dropped 9; count of bases not matched to a gene: 15. Written as DNA, the CDR3 is TGTGCCAGCAGCCCCCTGATGGACAGGGGCGGTGGGCAGTACTTC. It yields the protein CASSPLMDRGGGQYF.

In its sample, this clonotype was seen many times. This chain links TRBV3-1 with TRBJ1-5; tentatively, D is TRBD1 (5 bases). The V gene lost 5 bases and the J gene lost 9 bases, with 14 bases spanning the gap. CDR1 is LGHDT and CDR2 is YNNKEL in the germline V gene (reference sequence). The CDR3 is 13 amino acids. In nucleotides, the CDR3 is TGTGCCAGCAGCTCTCAGGGAGAAAGGCCCCAGCATTTT. Translation gives CASSSQGERPQHF.

This clonotype has only a few counts. The chain recombines TRBV11-2 with TRBJ2-3; no reliable D call. The length of the CDR3 is 15 residues. Germline V CDR1 and CDR2: SGHAT, FQNNGV. V lost 0 bases and J 2 bases, leaving 9 bases between the germline ends. CDR3 sequence: CASSLDPLFTDTQYF. The CDR3 nucleotides are TGTGCCAGCAGCTTAGATCCACTCTTCACAGATACGCAGTATTTT.

There are many counts of this clonotype. V and J are TRBV7-6 and TRBJ2-2; tentative D call: TRBD2 (6 bases). Trimming cost V 1 base and J 2 bases, with 11 bases left between them. There are 16 residues in the CDR3. The germline gives CDR1 SGHVS, CDR2 FNYEAQ. CDR3 in DNA: TGTGCCAGCAGCTTAGTGGCGGGACCTAACACCGGGGAGCTGTTTTTT. Its protein product is CASSLVAGPNTGELFF.

In its sample, this clonotype was seen many times. The rearrangement links TRBV10-2 to TRBJ2-5; TRBD1 might be the D (5 bases). CDR3 length: 14 amino acids. In germline, CDR1 is WSHSY, CDR2 SAAADI. V shed 0 bases and J shed 2 bases, with 7 bases lying between them. The CDR3 here is CASSESGQQETQYF. The CDR3 DNA is TGCGCCAGCAGTGAGTCGGGGCAGCAAGAGACCCAGTACTTC.

At least ten counts were recorded for this clonotype. The rearrangement uses TRBV4-2 and TRBJ2-1; 10 bases match TRBD2. This CDR3 region has 15 residues. With V trimmed by 4 bases and J by 7 bases, 7 bases remained unmatched. The germline CDR1 and CDR2 sequences are LGHNA and YNFKEQ. CDR3 residues: CASSRKRGGPNEQFF. The CDR3 nucleotides read TGTGCCAGCAGCCGAAAGCGGGGGGGCCCGAATGAGCAGTTCTTC.

This chain links TRBV2 with TRBJ2-3; D gene ambiguous. Germline assignment: CDR1 SNHLY and CDR2 FYNNEI. V lost 3 bases and J lost 0, with 10 bases in between. The CDR3 consists of 15 residues. The CDR3 here is CASSDRAVSTDTQYF. The CDR3 DNA reads as TGTGCCAGCAGTGATCGGGCCGTGAGCACAGATACGCAGTATTTT.

This clonotype was observed many times. The chain is built from TRBV9 and TRBJ2-3, with 7 bases fitting TRBD1. The junction had 11 bases not matched to a gene; V was cut back by 4 bases and J by 3 bases. CDR3 length equals 16 residues. Germline CDR1 SGDLS, CDR2 YYNGEE. CDR3 DNA sequence: TGTGCCAGCAGCTCAGGGGAACAGGGGAAAACAGATACGCAGTATTTT. Amino acid sequence: CASSSGEQGKTDTQYF.

This clonotype was observed at least ten times. The chain's CDR3 is CSASRKGGTQHF. DNA of the CDR3: TGCAGTGCTAGCCGAAAGGGAGGGACCCAGCATTTT. The V gene is TRBV20-1, the J gene TRBJ1-5; D not certain. V shed 3 bases and J shed 11 bases, with 14 bases lying between them. CDR1 and CDR2 (germline): DFQATT, SNEGSKA (reference sequence). The CDR3 runs to 12 residues.

The genes are TRBV27 and TRBJ2-3, with 9 nucleotides matching TRBD1. The V segment lost 3 bases and the J segment 4 bases; nucleotides outside the gene matches: 5. The germline V gene encodes CDR1 MNHEY and CDR2 SMNVEV (reference sequence). This CDR3 has 15 residues. As DNA, the CDR3 is TGTGCCAGCAGTTTTTTAGGGGACAGGGCAGATACGCAGTATTTT. Its protein is CASSFLGDRADTQYF.

This clonotype was found many times. The J gene is TRBJ2-7, the V gene TRBV14; a possible D gene is TRBD1 (6 bases). The CDR3 has 12 residues. Germline-derived CDR1 and CDR2 are SGHDN and FVKESK. The V end lost 5 bases, the J end lost 3 bases, and 8 bases lay between the germline ends. CDR3 sequence reads: CASSKDSYEQYF. The DNA of the CDR3 is TGTGCCAGCAGCAAGGACAGCTACGAGCAGTACTTC.

In its sample, this clonotype was seen many times. V is TRBV27 and J is TRBJ2-6; TRBD1 is a possible D gene (5 bases). Per the germline V gene, CDR1 is MNHEY and CDR2 is SMNVEV (reference sequence). With 1 base removed from V and 0 bases from J, the gap between germline ends came to 19 bases. This CDR3 has 20 residues. The DNA for the CDR3 is TGTGCCAGCAGTTTATTCGGCCTCAGAGAAACAGGCTCTGGGGCCAACGTCCTGACTTTC. Protein sequence: CASSLFGLRETGSGANVLTF.

The chain carries TRBV28 and TRBJ1-3, with D perhaps TRBD1 (6 bases). CDR3 length: 15 residues. Germline V CDR1 and CDR2: MDHEN, SYDVKM. The germline V and J ends were trimmed by 5 bases and 5 bases, with 16 bases remaining between them. CDR3 DNA sequence: TGTGCCAGCAGTACCGGGACAACCAGCCGAAACACCATATATTTT. This codes for CASSTGTTSRNTIYF. The whole variable domain, remainder taken from reference TRBV28 and TRBJ1-3, is DVKVTQSSRYLVKRTGEKVFLECVQDMDHENMFWYRQDPGLGLRLIYFSYDVKMKEKGDIPEGYSVSREKKERFSLILESASTNQTSMYLCASSTGTTSRNTIYFGEGSWLTVV.

This clonotype was picked up many times. The DNA of the CDR3 is TGTGCCAGCAGCTTACGGAGATCGAACACTGAAGCTTTCTTT. The encoded protein is CASSLRRSNTEAFF. This chain uses TRBV7-2 with TRBJ1-1; unclear D gene. Germline CDR1 SGHTA, CDR2 FQGNSA. The CDR3 extends over 14 amino acids. Deletions cut 2 bases from V and 1 base from J, with 8 bases between.

This clonotype was counted only a few times. The junction departs from germline at one end; a sequencing error may be responsible. The gene calls are TRBV7-7 and TRBJ2-5; D is perhaps TRBD2 (5 bases). Germline CDR1 is SSHAT and CDR2 is FNYEAQ (reference sequence). CDR3 length: 12 residues. The CDR3 protein is CASSRSGGTQYF. The CDR3 DNA sequence: TGTGCTAGCAGCAGGTCAGGAGGTACCCAGTACTTC.

This clonotype has ten or more counts. The CDR3 nucleotides are TGTGCCAGCAGCCAGAGGGGACAGGACCGATCACCCCTCCACTTT. Its translation is CASSQRGQDRSPLHF. The V gene is TRBV7-9, the J gene TRBJ1-6, with 8 bases identical to TRBD1. The ends lost 5 bases at V and 10 bases at J; junction bases unmatched: 10. The CDR3 consists of 15 residues. Germline V gene sequence: CDR1 SEHNR, CDR2 FQNEAQ (reference sequence).

This clonotype has at least ten counts. The rearrangement joins TRBV7-6 to TRBJ2-3, with D possibly matching TRBD1 (6 bases). Trimming removed 2 bases from V and 5 bases from J, with 14 bases in between. From germline, CDR1 is SGHVS and CDR2 FNYEAQ. The CDR3 totals 15 residues. CDR3 residues: CASSLTHRVQDTQYF. The CDR3 DNA is TGTGCCAGCAGCTTAACACACAGGGTTCAAGATACGCAGTATTTT.

This clonotype was seen more than once but under ten times. V and J are TRBV20-1 and TRBJ2-1; 9 positions match TRBD1. V shed 5 bases and J 11 bases; nucleotides not matched to a gene: 7. Germline V gives CDR1 DFQATT, CDR2 SNEGSKA (reference sequence). This CDR3 contains 12 residues. In DNA, the CDR3 is TGCAGTGCTGCCGGGACAGGGATCCAGCAGTTCTTC. Its translation is CSAAGTGIQQFF.